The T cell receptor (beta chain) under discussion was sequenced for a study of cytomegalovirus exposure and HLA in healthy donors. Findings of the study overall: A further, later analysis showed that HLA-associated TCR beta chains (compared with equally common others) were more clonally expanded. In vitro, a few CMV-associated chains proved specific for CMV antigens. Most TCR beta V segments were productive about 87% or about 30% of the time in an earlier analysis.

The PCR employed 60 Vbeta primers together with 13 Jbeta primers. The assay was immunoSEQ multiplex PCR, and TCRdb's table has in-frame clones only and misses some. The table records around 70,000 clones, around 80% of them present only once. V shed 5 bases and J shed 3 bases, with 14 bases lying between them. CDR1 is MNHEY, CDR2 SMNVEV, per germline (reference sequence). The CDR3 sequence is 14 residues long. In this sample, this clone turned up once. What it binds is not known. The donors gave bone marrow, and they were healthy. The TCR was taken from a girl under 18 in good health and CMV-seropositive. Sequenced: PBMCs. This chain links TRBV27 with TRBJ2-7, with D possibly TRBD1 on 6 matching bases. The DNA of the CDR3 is TGTGCCAGCAGTCCGACAGGCTATCTCTACGAGCAGTACTTC. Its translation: CASSPTGYLYEQYF.